These 22 T cell receptor beta chains were all obtained from the same sample, sequenced in a study of blood T cell repertoires in COVID-19. Assay: immunoSEQ multiplex PCR; the TCRdb copy retains only in-frame clones and omits some. The data contain over 200,000 clones, more than 80% of them singletons. What was sequenced was peripheral blood. The receptors were sampled from a woman in her twenties or thirties with COVID-19, enrolled during active disease.

The chain links TRBV18 to TRBJ2-5; TRBD2 is a possible D gene (6 bases). Trimming removed 2 bases from V and 5 bases from J, with 9 bases in between. The CDR3 runs 13 residues. CDR1 and CDR2 from the germline V gene are KGHSH and LQKENI. In nucleotides, the CDR3 is TGTGCCAGCTCACCAGAAGCGGGCGAGACCCAGTACTTC. This encodes CASSPEAGETQYF.

The V and J genes are TRBV6-5 and TRBJ2-1; D possibly corresponds to TRBD1 (6 bases). V was shortened by 6 bases and J by 7 bases, with 7 bases between the two germline ends. This CDR3 is built from 11 residues. Germline CDR1 reads MNHEY; CDR2 reads SVGAGI. CDR3 region: CASSDRNEQFF. CDR3 bases: TGTGCCAGCAGCGACAGGAATGAGCAGTTCTTC.

This clone showed up just once. In nucleotides, the CDR3 is TGCGCCAGCAGCCAGCCGGGGTTCGGGACTAACTATGGCTACACCTTC. Amino acid sequence: CASSQPGFGTNYGYTF. The V call is TRBV4-1, the J call TRBJ1-2; D not resolved. The CDR3 has 16 amino acids. Trimming stripped 3 bases from V and 0 bases from J, with 14 bases between. Germline V gives CDR1 MGHRA, CDR2 YSYEKL.

This clone occurred a few times. V gene TRBV27 combines with J gene TRBJ1-2; a possible D gene is TRBD1 (5 bases). V was pared by 2 bases and J by 2 bases, with 6 bases between. This CDR3 is 13 amino acids long. The germline CDR1 and CDR2 sequences are MNHEY and SMNVEV (reference sequence). The CDR3 loop is CASSLTGNYGYTF. In nucleotides, the CDR3 is TGTGCCAGCAGTTTAACAGGAAACTATGGCTACACCTTC.

The rearrangement joins TRBV2 to TRBJ1-2; the match to TRBD1 covers 7 bases. Per germline, CDR1 SNHLY and CDR2 FYNNEI. The CDR3 length is 12 residues. Trimming at V came to 7 bases and at J to 4 bases, leaving 3 bases not matched to a gene. The CDR3, as DNA: TGTGCCAGCATAGACAGGGTCTATGGCTACACCTTC. Translation: CASIDRVYGYTF.

This chain links TRBV3-1 (or the pseudogene TRBV3-2) with TRBJ1-4; D gene ambiguous. Germline V gene sequence: CDR1 LGHDT, CDR2 YNNKEL (reference sequence). This CDR3 has 12 residues. V was cut by 1 base and J by 8 bases, with 5 bases left in between. CDR3 residues: CASSQGREKLFF. CDR3 nucleotides: TGTGCCAGCAGCCAAGGGAGGGAAAAACTGTTTTTT.

This clone was seen only once. The genes are TRBV10-3 and TRBJ1-2; D is possibly TRBD1 (6 bases). The length of the CDR3 is 13 residues. In germline, CDR1 is ENHRY, CDR2 SYGVKD. Trimming left V 8 bases short and J 3 bases short, with 13 bases between. The CDR3 spells CAIAQGMDYGYTF. CDR3 coding DNA: TGTGCCATCGCACAGGGTATGGACTATGGCTACACCTTC.

This sequence joins TRBV27 and TRBJ1-4; tentatively, D is TRBD1 (6 bases). V was cut by 4 bases and J by 4 bases, with 13 bases left in between. The germline gives CDR1 MNHEY, CDR2 SMNVEV (reference sequence). This CDR3 has 15 amino acids. The CDR3 nucleotides read TGTGCCAGCAGTTCCCTGGACAGCTTTAATGAAAAACTGTTTTTT. Translated, it gives CASSSLDSFNEKLFF.

The chain combines TRBV19 with TRBJ2-1; 13 bases match TRBD2. The V and J ends lost 5 bases and 10 bases, in that order; junction bases with no gene match: 8. The CDR3 has 15 residues. Germline CDR1 LNHDA, CDR2 SQIVND (reference sequence). CDR3 coding DNA: TGTGCCAGTAGTGCCGGACTAGCGGGAGTGGGGGAGCAGTTCTTC. It is translated as CASSAGLAGVGEQFF.

The chain links TRBV15 to TRBJ2-5; 9 bases match TRBD1. The V segment lost 5 bases and the J segment 3 bases; nucleotides outside the gene matches: 4. This CDR3 contains 14 residues. The V gene's germline CDR1 is LNHNV and CDR2 YYDKDF (reference sequence). The CDR3 nucleotides are TGTGCCACCAGCGTACGGGACAGGGAAGAGACCCAGTACTTC. Translating gives CATSVRDREETQYF. The full variable domain, its missing parts supplied by reference TRBV15 and TRBJ2-5, is DAMVIQNPRYQVTQFGKPVTLSCSQTLNHNVMYWYQQKSSQAPKLLFHYYDKDFNNEADTPDNFQSRRPNTSFCFLDIRSPGLGDTAMYLCATSVRDREETQYFGPGTRLLVL.

The genes are TRBV12-3 or TRBV12-4 and TRBJ2-7; a weak D match, TRBD1 (5 bases). Trimming took off 3 bases at V and 1 base at J, with 7 bases between the two ends. CDR3 length: 13 amino acids. Written as DNA, the CDR3 is TGTGCCAGCAGTTTGACAGAATCCTACGAGCAGTACTTC. Translating gives CASSLTESYEQYF.

V and J are TRBV9 and TRBJ2-2; 7 positions agree with TRBD2. CDR1 is SGDLS and CDR2 is YYNGEE in the germline V gene. V gave up 3 bases and J gave up 1 base; unmatched junction bases: 9. CDR3 length: 17 residues. The DNA of the CDR3 is TGTGCCAGCAGCGGGGGCCTAGCGGACATGAACACCGGGGAGCTGTTTTTT. Residues: CASSGGLADMNTGELFF.

This clone was detected once. This chain connects TRBV6-1 to TRBJ2-5; TRBD1 matches at 8 bases. This CDR3 is built from 17 residues. Germline CDR1 is MNHNS and CDR2 is SASEGT. V shed 2 bases, J shed 5 bases, and the junction held 13 bases outside the gene matches. The CDR3 DNA sequence: TGTGCCAGCAGTGAAAGCCCCCCAGGGGGCCGGTGGGAGACCCAGTACTTC. Translation gives CASSESPPGGRWETQYF.

The CDR3 loop reads CASSLGTGGSYEQYF. CDR3 nucleotides: TGCGCCAGCAGCTTGGGGACAGGGGGCTCCTACGAGCAGTACTTC. The chain has TRBV5-1 and TRBJ2-7; 10 nucleotides match TRBD1. This CDR3 comprises 15 residues. V shed 0 bases and J 0 bases; nucleotides not matched to a gene: 0. CDR1 SGHRS and CDR2 YFSETQ come from the germline V gene.

The rearrangement joins TRBV7-9 to TRBJ1-1, with D perhaps matching TRBD1 (6 bases). Germline values: CDR1 SEHNR, CDR2 FQNEAQ (reference sequence). Trimming cost V 0 bases and J 1 base, with 9 bases left between them. The CDR3 spans 15 residues. The CDR3: CASSLAGASNTEAFF. CDR3 DNA: TGTGCCAGCAGCTTAGCGGGGGCGTCGAACACTGAAGCTTTCTTT.

V and J are TRBV5-1 and TRBJ1-1; D possibly corresponds to TRBD1 (6 bases). The CDR3 contains 15 residues. Germline loops: CDR1 SGHRS, CDR2 YFSETQ. V was trimmed by 4 bases and J by 0 bases, leaving 13 bases between them. The CDR3 sequence is CASSEMGALNTEAFF. The CDR3 bases are TGCGCCAGCAGCGAGATGGGGGCGTTGAACACTGAAGCTTTCTTT.

This clone was seen a single time. The chain uses TRBV28 and TRBJ1-5; TRBD1 is a possible D gene (5 bases). Per germline, CDR1 MDHEN and CDR2 SYDVKM. This CDR3 is built from 15 residues. Trimming removed 5 bases from V and 0 bases from J, with 11 bases in between. In nucleotides, the CDR3 is TGTGCCAGCAGTGCCGGACATCTTAGCAATCAGCCCCAGCATTTT. Translation: CASSAGHLSNQPQHF.

J is TRBJ1-1 and V is TRBV15; 8 bases are shared with TRBD1. The CDR3 contains 14 residues. The trim removed 6 bases at V and 1 base at J, leaving 4 bases unmatched. Germline lookup yields CDR1 LNHNV and CDR2 YYDKDF (reference sequence). Here the CDR3 reads CATRKTGANTEAFF. CDR3 nucleotides: TGTGCCACCAGAAAGACAGGGGCGAACACTGAAGCTTTCTTT.

This chain joins TRBV12-3 or TRBV12-4 and TRBJ1-3; D uncertain. CDR3 size: 13 residues. V was pared by 3 bases and J by 8 bases, with 11 bases between. CDR3 nucleotide sequence: TGTGCCAGCAGTTTTATTAGCGGGGACACCATATATTTT. It is translated as CASSFISGDTIYF.

The chain carries TRBV5-1 and TRBJ2-5; 10 nucleotides line up with TRBD2. Germline loops: CDR1 SGHRS, CDR2 YFSETQ. The CDR3 length is 14 residues. Losses at the gene ends were 2 bases for V and 5 bases for J; bases not matched to a gene: 3. In nucleotides, the CDR3 is TGCGCCAGCAGCTTAATAGCGGGGGGTGAGACCCAGTACTTC. Protein sequence: CASSLIAGGETQYF.

This clone was observed a few times. The chain carries TRBV5-3 and TRBJ1-5; TRBD1 is a possible D gene (5 bases). TRBV5-3 belongs to the ORF category, with a function that is uncertain. Trimming left V 4 bases short and J 2 bases short, with 13 bases between. This CDR3 comprises 15 residues. The CDR3 DNA reads TGTGCCAGAAGCCACGGGGGAGAGGGCAATCAGCCCCAGCATTTT. It codes for CARSHGGEGNQPQHF.

The chain recombines TRBV27 with TRBJ2-7, with a weak D call TRBD1 (5 bases). Germline lookup yields CDR1 MNHEY and CDR2 SMNVEV (reference sequence). Deletions cut 3 bases from V and 6 bases from J, with 15 bases between. The CDR3 is 14 amino acids. For the CDR3, the DNA is TGTGCCAGCAGTTTTAAGTCAGGGTTGGGCGAGCAGTACTTC. The encoded protein is CASSFKSGLGEQYF.